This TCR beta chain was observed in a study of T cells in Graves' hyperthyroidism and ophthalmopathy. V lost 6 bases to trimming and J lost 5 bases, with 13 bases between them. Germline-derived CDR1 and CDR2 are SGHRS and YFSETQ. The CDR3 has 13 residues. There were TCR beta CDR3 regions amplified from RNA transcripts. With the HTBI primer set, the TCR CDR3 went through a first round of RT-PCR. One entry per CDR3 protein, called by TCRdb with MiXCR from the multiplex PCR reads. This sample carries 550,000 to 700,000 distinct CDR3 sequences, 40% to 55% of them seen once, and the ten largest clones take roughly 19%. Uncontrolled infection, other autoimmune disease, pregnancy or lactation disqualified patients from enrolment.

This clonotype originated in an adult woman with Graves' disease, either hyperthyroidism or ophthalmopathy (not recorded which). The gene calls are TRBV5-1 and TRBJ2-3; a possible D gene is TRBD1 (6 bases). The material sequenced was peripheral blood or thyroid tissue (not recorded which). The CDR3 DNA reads TGCGCCAGCACAGGGGCGAGGAGAGATACGCAGTATTTT. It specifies CASTGARRDTQYF.